One sample yielded the 20 T cell receptor beta chains listed below, sequenced in a study of PD-L1 blockade in urothelial cancer. TCRdb's copy holds only in-frame clones and misses some; the assay was immunoSEQ multiplex PCR. This table has some 29,000 clones, approximately 86% appearing once. This specimen was PBMCs, taken around atezolizumab (anti-PD-L1) treatment. All receptors derive from a man in his fifties or sixties with urothelial cancer.

The V gene is TRBV9, the J gene TRBJ2-5, with a tentative D call TRBD1 (5 bases). The V end was cut by 4 bases, the J end by 5 bases, with 12 bases between. The CDR3 loop spans 13 amino acids. CDR1 and CDR2 from the germline V gene are SGDLS and YYNGEE. CDR3 in DNA: TGTGCCAGCAGCCTATTGGGGCCGGAGACCCAGTACTTC. It yields the protein CASSLLGPETQYF.

This rearrangement joins TRBV6-5 to TRBJ2-1; either TRBD1 or TRBD2 may supply D (5 bases each). Trimming shortened V by 10 bases and J by 5 bases, and 12 bases separated the two germline ends. Germline V lookup: CDR1 MNHEY, CDR2 SVGAGI. The CDR3 consists of 12 residues. In DNA form, the CDR3 reads TGTGCCACCAGGAGGACAAACAATGAGCAGTTCTTC. As protein: CATRRTNNEQFF.

The chain carries TRBV2 and TRBJ1-3, with TRBD1 matching over 8 bases. Germline V CDR1 and CDR2: SNHLY, FYNNEI. V shed 6 bases and J 2 bases; nucleotides not matched to a gene: 3. The CDR3 has 14 amino acids. The CDR3 here is CASRPDRAGNTIYF. In nucleotides, the CDR3 is TGTGCCAGCAGGCCGGACAGGGCTGGAAACACCATATATTTT.

The V and J genes are TRBV5-1 and TRBJ2-1; 11 bases line up with TRBD2. Germline CDR1 reads SGHRS; CDR2 reads YFSETQ. This CDR3 comprises 15 residues. The V segment lost 5 bases and the J segment 11 bases; nucleotides outside the gene matches: 12. The CDR3 DNA follows: TGCGCCAGCAGGGACCGTAGCGGGGGGGTAGAGAAGCAGTTCTTC. Its protein is CASRDRSGGVEKQFF. Combining the CDR3 with reference TRBV5-1 and TRBJ2-1 gives the whole variable domain KAGVTQTPRYLIKTRGQQVTLSCSPISGHRSVSWYQQTPGQGLQFLFEYFSETQRNKGNFPGRFSGRQFSNSRSEMNVSTLELGDSALYLCASRDRSGGVEKQFFGPGTRLTVL.

The chain uses TRBV11-2 and TRBJ2-7, with D hard to call. The CDR3 covers 12 residues. V was trimmed by 1 base and J by 2 bases, leaving 3 bases between them. CDR1 is SGHAT, CDR2 FQNNGV, per germline. The CDR3, as DNA: TGTGCCAGCAGCTTAGCTGCCTACGAGCAGTACTTC. Translated: CASSLAAYEQYF.

This chain uses TRBV6-4 with TRBJ2-5; possibly TRBD2 for D (6 bases). V was trimmed by 5 bases and J by 5 bases, leaving 12 bases between them. There are 13 residues in the CDR3. Germline-derived CDR1 and CDR2 are MRHNA and SNTAGT. CDR3 sequence: CASSRGIGETQYF. The CDR3 bases are TGTGCCAGCAGTCGGGGGATCGGGGAGACCCAGTACTTC.

V is TRBV20-1 and J is TRBJ1-2, with 7 bases aligning to TRBD1. V trimming: 6 bases; J trimming: 8 bases; junction bases outside the gene matches: 6. CDR1 is DFQATT, CDR2 SNEGSKA, per germline (reference sequence). The CDR3 totals 11 residues. CDR3 coding DNA: TGCAGTGCCAGTCCAGGGGGAGGCTACACCTTC. Amino acid sequence: CSASPGGGYTF.

In nucleotides, the CDR3 is TGTGCCAGCTCACCCTACAGGGGGCAAGGGACCGGGGAGCTGTTTTTT. Residues: CASSPYRGQGTGELFF. This chain joins TRBV18 and TRBJ2-2; 9 bases fit TRBD1. The V segment lost 3 bases and the J segment 5 bases; nucleotides outside the gene matches: 7. The germline gives CDR1 KGHSH, CDR2 LQKENI. The CDR3 sequence is 16 residues long.

The chain is built from TRBV30 and TRBJ1-5; D call uncertain. This CDR3 has 16 amino acids. The germline V gene encodes CDR1 GTSNPN and CDR2 SVGIG (reference sequence). The V end lost 4 bases, the J end lost 4 bases, and 20 bases lay between the germline ends. CDR3 in amino acids: CAWTGLGGGLNQPQHF. The CDR3 DNA follows: TGTGCCTGGACCGGTCTCGGTGGAGGGTTGAATCAGCCCCAGCATTTT. Combining the CDR3 with reference TRBV30 and TRBJ1-5 gives the whole variable domain SQTIHQWPATLVQPVGSPLSLECTVEGTSNPNLYWYRQAAGRGLQLLFYSVGIGQISSEVPQNLSASRPQDRQFILSSKKLLLSDSGFYLCAWTGLGGGLNQPQHFGDGTRLSIL.

CDR3 bases: TGTGCCAGCAGCTTAGTATGGGCGGGACAAGAGACCCAGTACTTC. It yields the protein CASSLVWAGQETQYF. This sequence joins TRBV11-2 and TRBJ2-5, with a tentative D call TRBD2 (6 bases). The CDR3 loop spans 15 amino acids. Trimming took 1 base from V and 2 from J, leaving 11 bases between them. CDR1 and CDR2 from the germline V gene are SGHAT and FQNNGV.

A few counts support this clone. V is TRBV29-1 and J is TRBJ2-7; 7 positions match TRBD1. With 2 bases clipped from V and 6 bases from J, the junction kept 10 bases outside the gene matches. The CDR3 is made up of 14 amino acids. Germline CDR1 reads SQVTM; CDR2 reads ANQGSEA. CDR3 nucleotides: TGCAGCGTTGAAACCGGGACAGCCTCAGGCGAGCAGTACTTC. This translates into CSVETGTASGEQYF.

The V call is TRBV30, the J call TRBJ2-3; 8 bases match TRBD2. The CDR3 consists of 15 residues. V shed 8 bases, J shed 3 bases, and the junction held 13 bases outside the gene matches. Per the germline V gene, CDR1 is GTSNPN and CDR2 is SVGIG (reference sequence). The CDR3 nucleotides read TGTGCCCACGGCGCGGGGGGTTTGGAAACAGATACGCAGTATTTT. This translates into CAHGAGGLETDTQYF.

J is TRBJ2-3 and V is TRBV30, with D possibly TRBD1 on 8 matching bases. The CDR3 is 16 amino acids. The V gene's germline CDR1 is GTSNPN and CDR2 SVGIG (reference sequence). With 2 bases removed from V and 2 bases from J, the gap between germline ends came to 17 bases. DNA of the CDR3: TGTGCCTGGAGTACCAGGGGGCGGGGGCACACAGATACGCAGTATTTT. This sequence encodes CAWSTRGRGHTDTQYF.

V usage is TRBV21-1 and J usage is TRBJ2-1; the table assigns TRBD2, which was not confirmed against the DNA. TRBV21-1 is termed a pseudogene. This CDR3 is built from 20 residues. Here the CDR3 DNA reads TGTGCCAGCAGCACCCGGACTAGCGGGGGGGGGAGCCGCTCCTACAATGAGCAGTTCTTC. Its protein product is CASSTRTSGGGSRSYNEQFF.

This clone has only one observation. V is TRBV6-1 and J is TRBJ1-1; 10 bases are a match to TRBD1. Per germline, CDR1 MNHNS and CDR2 SASEGT. The CDR3 runs 14 residues. The V and J ends lost 6 bases and 3 bases, in that order; junction bases with no gene match: 4. The CDR3 here is CASRYGTGDTEAFF. CDR3 sequence (DNA): TGTGCCAGCAGGTACGGGACAGGGGACACTGAAGCTTTCTTT.

The sample holds a few counts of this clone. J is TRBJ1-1 and V is TRBV19; D ambiguous. This CDR3 is built from 13 residues. Germline V gene sequence: CDR1 LNHDA, CDR2 SQIVND (reference sequence). V was shortened by 5 bases and J by 2 bases, with 9 bases between the two germline ends. In DNA, the CDR3 is TGTGCCAGTAGTTTCAGGATTAACACTGAAGCTTTCTTT. Protein sequence: CASSFRINTEAFF.

The chain employs TRBV6-5 and TRBJ2-1, with TRBD2 matching over 10 bases. CDR1 is MNHEY and CDR2 is SVGAGI in the germline V gene. There are 14 residues in the CDR3. V shed 6 bases and J 9 bases; nucleotides not matched to a gene: 8. The CDR3 nucleotides read TGTGCCAGCAGCGGGACTAGCGCTACTGTTGAGCAGTTCTTC. Translated, it gives CASSGTSATVEQFF.

The CDR3 DNA follows: TGTGCCAGCGTCCAGTCGGGACAGCTCGAAGCTTTCTTT. It specifies CASVQSGQLEAFF. The rearrangement joins TRBV6-1 to TRBJ1-1; TRBD1 matches at 7 bases. The CDR3 is made up of 13 amino acids. Germline CDR1 reads MNHNS; CDR2 reads SASEGT. J gave up 8 bases and V 8 bases, and 11 bases lay outside the gene matches.

The chain employs TRBV19 and TRBJ2-1; 8 nucleotides line up with TRBD1. Trimming at V came to 8 bases and at J to 0 bases, leaving 6 bases not matched to a gene. CDR3 length: 15 amino acids. Germline CDR1 LNHDA, CDR2 SQIVND (reference sequence). The CDR3 DNA reads TGTGCCAGTGGGGCAACAGGGGGCTCCTACAATGAGCAGTTCTTC. Protein: CASGATGGSYNEQFF.

V usage is TRBV27 and J usage is TRBJ2-7; TRBD1 is a possible D gene (5 bases). V gave up 3 bases and J gave up 7 bases, with 13 bases separating them. The CDR3 length is 13 residues. Germline-derived CDR1 and CDR2 are MNHEY and SMNVEV (reference sequence). The CDR3 bases are TGTGCCAGCAGTTTTATCAGGGATGGGGAGCAGTACTTC. Amino acids: CASSFIRDGEQYF.